The subject of this entry is one T cell receptor beta chain. It was on clinical symptoms, serum thyroxine, TRAb, thyroid ultrasound and orbital computed tomography that diagnosis relied. Amplification of the TCR beta CDR3 regions used RNA transcripts (as template). A first-round RT-PCR used HTBI primers, followed by a second-round multiplex PCR. TCRdb re-analysed the multiplex PCR reads in MiXCR, keeping a single row per CDR3 protein. Here the sample spans hundreds of thousands of distinct CDR3 sequences, under 25% being singletons. Unmatched junction bases numbered 5, after V lost 5 bases and J lost 5 bases. Germline-derived CDR1 and CDR2 are SGHTA and FQGNSA. The CDR3 consists of 15 residues. This entry comes from a study of Graves' ophthalmopathy and Graves' hyperthyroidism.

The sample taken for sequencing was peripheral blood. The rearrangement links TRBV7-2 to TRBJ2-2; TRBD2 aligns across 10 bases. This clonotype originated in a woman between 18 and 30 years old with stable Graves' hyperthyroidism. The chain's CDR3 is CASSPTSGQTGELFF. The CDR3 DNA is TGTGCCAGCAGCCCGACTAGCGGGCAGACCGGGGAGCTGTTTTTT.